The clone carrying this TCR beta chain was counted at least ten times. Alpha and beta constant-region primers primed reverse transcription of 500 to 550 ng RNA. Separate chain-specific third strand synthesis with multiplexing indices produced the alpha and beta libraries. MiXCR, run by TCRdb on the 5' RACE reads, gives a single entry per CDR3 protein. This table holds more than 15,000 distinct CDR3 sequences, 9% to 15% found once. The repertoire came from unfractionated whole blood and reflected all unsorted peripheral T cells. This sample is drawn from a study of HIV-infected patients and healthy controls. CDR1 and CDR2 from the germline V gene are SGDLS and YYNGEE. Trimming removed 2 bases from V and 1 base from J, with 4 bases in between. The CDR3 is 14 amino acids.

V and J are TRBV9 and TRBJ2-6; D remains unclear. The sequenced sample was blood. This TCR was sampled from an adult in good health. The CDR3, as DNA: TGTGCCAGCAGCGTGAGGTCTGGGGCCAACGTCCTGACTTTC. Protein sequence: CASSVRSGANVLTF.